The 7 T cell receptor beta chains listed next were all sequenced from one sample in a study of blood T cell repertoires in COVID-19. TCRdb's copy holds only in-frame clones and misses some; the assay was immunoSEQ multiplex PCR. There are about 240,000 clones in the sample; approximately 90% occur only once, and 0.9% to 1% lies in the top ten. The sequenced material came from peripheral blood. The receptors derive from a woman aged 40-49 years who had recovered from COVID-19.

The chain couples TRBV30 to TRBJ1-5, with D possibly being TRBD1 (5 bases). V lost 3 bases and J lost 3, with 9 bases in between. Per the germline V gene, CDR1 is GTSNPN and CDR2 is SVGIG (reference sequence). This CDR3 is 13 amino acids long. In DNA, the CDR3 is TGTGCCTGGAGAGACAGTTACAATCAGCCCCAGCATTTT. This encodes CAWRDSYNQPQHF.

This clone turned up a few times. V usage is TRBV29-1 and J usage is TRBJ1-2, with D uncertain. Trimming took off 0 bases at V and 7 bases at J, with 12 bases between the two ends. The CDR3 contains 13 residues. Germline V CDR1 and CDR2: SQVTM, ANQGSEA. The CDR3 bases are TGCAGCGTTGAAGACGAACCAGGAGGTGGCTACACCTTC. This codes for CSVEDEPGGGYTF.

This sequence joins TRBV6-5 and TRBJ2-3; D is possibly TRBD2 (7 bases). In germline, CDR1 is MNHEY, CDR2 SVGAGI. This CDR3 comprises 15 residues. Trimming left V 2 bases short and J 5 bases short, with 14 bases between. CDR3 sequence (DNA): TGTGCCAGCAGTTACGGGGGGGGGCCTTTAGATACGCAGTATTTT. This codes for CASSYGGGPLDTQYF.

V is TRBV5-1 and J is TRBJ1-2; D uncertain. This CDR3 spans 13 amino acids. The germline V and J ends were trimmed by 7 bases and 5 bases, with 15 bases remaining between them. The germline CDR1 and CDR2 sequences are SGHRS and YFSETQ. In DNA, the CDR3 is TGCGCCAGCGGGGAGGAGGCTCTTTATGGCTACACCTTC. Its translation is CASGEEALYGYTF.

This clone was counted only a few times. J is TRBJ1-1 and V is TRBV5-1, with a tentative D call TRBD1 (6 bases). This CDR3 is 14 amino acids long. V was cut by 3 bases and J by 7 bases, with 16 bases left in between. In germline, CDR1 is SGHRS, CDR2 YFSETQ. The CDR3 region has the DNA TGCGCCAGCAGCTACCAAACAGGGTTTGGTGAAGCTTTCTTT. Amino acids: CASSYQTGFGEAFF.

CDR3 in amino acids: CASSPRSDTQYF. CDR3 nucleotides: TGTGCCAGCTCACCGAGATCAGATACGCAGTATTTT. The chain employs TRBV18 and TRBJ2-3; D is ambiguous. V lost 3 bases to trimming and J lost 4 bases, with 5 bases between them. The CDR3 has 12 residues. CDR1 and CDR2 (germline): KGHSH, LQKENI.

The genes are TRBV7-8 and TRBJ1-2; the D gene is possibly TRBD1 (6 bases). CDR1 and CDR2 (germline): SGHVS, FQNEAQ. CDR3 length equals 16 residues. V lost 5 bases and J lost 4, with 20 bases in between. In nucleotides, the CDR3 is TGTGCCAGCAGCCAAACGTCGGCAGGGGTGATCTATGGCTACACCTTC. It yields the protein CASSQTSAGVIYGYTF.